What follows are 20 T cell receptor beta chains derived from one specimen sequenced in a study of cytomegalovirus exposure and HLA in healthy donors. 13 Jbeta primers and 60 Vbeta primers were used for the PCR. Using immunoSEQ multiplex PCR, the repertoire was profiled, and TCRdb retains in-frame clones only, with some absent. The sample shows 100,000 to 150,000 clones, less than 80% of them seen only once. The sample was PBMCs. The receptors were gathered from a man aged 40-50 years in good health and CMV-seropositive.

The genes are TRBV14 and TRBJ1-6, with a tentative D call TRBD1 (5 bases). Trimming left V 4 bases short and J 4 bases short, with 11 bases between. Per germline, CDR1 SGHDN and CDR2 FVKESK. The CDR3 spans 15 residues. The CDR3: CASSPGGRYNSPLHF. The CDR3 coding sequence is TGTGCCAGCAGCCCCGGGGGGAGATATAATTCACCCCTCCACTTT.

The chain has TRBV2 and TRBJ2-7; D might be TRBD2 (6 bases). CDR1 and CDR2 (germline): SNHLY, FYNNEI. This CDR3 has 12 amino acids. Trimming stripped 8 bases from V and 2 bases from J, with 10 bases between. The CDR3, as DNA: TGTGCCAGCGTCGGGACTGCCTACGAGCAGTACTTC. Protein: CASVGTAYEQYF.

The V gene is TRBV25-1, the J gene TRBJ1-5; D is undetermined. Looked up from germline, CDR1 is MGHDK and CDR2 is SYGVNS. The V and J ends lost 6 bases and 6 bases respectively, with 9 bases between them. The CDR3 covers 12 residues. The CDR3 region has the DNA TGTGCCAGCAGCCTGGCGGGTCAGCCCCAGCATTTT. Its translation: CASSLAGQPQHF.

V usage is TRBV5-1 and J usage is TRBJ2-7; 8 positions match TRBD2. The CDR3 is made up of 14 amino acids. The J segment lost 1 base and the V segment lost 2 bases, leaving 2 bases of the junction unmatched. The V gene's germline CDR1 is SGHRS and CDR2 YFSETQ. CDR3 residues: CASSFRGGSYEQYF. The CDR3 DNA follows: TGCGCCAGCAGCTTCCGCGGGGGGTCCTACGAGCAGTACTTC.

The CDR3 DNA sequence: TGTGCCAGCAGGCTCAGCGGGGGGGCCGGTGAGCAGTTCTTC. Its protein is CASRLSGGAGEQFF. V gene TRBV6-5 combines with J gene TRBJ2-1, with TRBD2 identical over 10 bases. The CDR3 has 14 amino acids. V was clipped by 6 bases and J by 9 bases; unmatched bases: 8. CDR1 and CDR2 from the germline V gene are MNHEY and SVGAGI.

The chain couples TRBV9 to TRBJ2-7; D perhaps matches TRBD2 (5 bases). The CDR3 is 15 amino acids. Germline V gene lookup returns CDR1 SGDLS and CDR2 YYNGEE. The V end was cut by 2 bases, the J end by 3 bases, with 15 bases between. CDR3 in amino acids: CASSVGLGERYEQYF. The DNA for the CDR3 is TGTGCCAGCAGCGTGGGGTTGGGAGAGCGCTACGAGCAGTACTTC.

This clone was seen more than once but under ten times. The chain uses TRBV5-1 and TRBJ1-1; no definite D call. CDR1 is SGHRS, CDR2 YFSETQ, per germline. This CDR3 is 15 amino acids long. V was trimmed by 1 base and J by 4 bases, leaving 14 bases between them. In DNA form, the CDR3 reads TGCGCCAGCAGCTTGTATGTGGCCGAGGGCACTGAAGCTTTCTTT. This translates into CASSLYVAEGTEAFF.

The chain employs TRBV7-3 and TRBJ2-2, with TRBD2 matching over 8 bases. This CDR3 is built from 16 residues. Germline assignment: CDR1 SGHTA and CDR2 FQGTGA. The trim removed 5 bases at V and 3 bases at J, leaving 8 bases unmatched. The CDR3 loop reads CASSTSGTSYTGELFF. The CDR3 region has the DNA TGTGCCAGCAGCACTTCCGGGACTAGTTACACCGGGGAGCTGTTTTTT. Based on the CDR3 plus reference TRBV7-3 and TRBJ2-2, the full variable domain is GAGVSQTPSNKVTEKGKYVELRCDPISGHTALYWYRQSLGQGPEFLIYFQGTGAADDSGLPNDRFFAVRPEGSVSTLKIQRTERGDSAVYLCASSTSGTSYTGELFFGEGSRLTVL.

This clone was picked up a small number of times. This chain links TRBV10-2 with TRBJ2-7, with TRBD2 as a possible D gene (5 bases). Trimming removed 4 bases from V and 6 bases from J, with 19 bases in between. The CDR3 sequence is 15 residues long. Looked up from germline, CDR1 is WSHSY and CDR2 is SAAADI. DNA of the CDR3: TGCGCCAGCAGTGTTGGGCGGCGGGCTCCGGCCGAGCAGTACTTC. Protein product: CASSVGRRAPAEQYF.

The rearrangement joins TRBV4-2 to TRBJ2-3, with TRBD2 matching 14 bases. Germline lookup yields CDR1 LGHNA and CDR2 YNFKEQ. There are 19 residues in the CDR3. V shed 0 bases, J shed 4 bases, and the junction held 9 bases outside the gene matches. The CDR3 region has the DNA TGTGCCAGCAGCCAAGATGTCGGACTAGCGGGAGGAGTGTCAGATACGCAGTATTTT. Amino acid sequence: CASSQDVGLAGGVSDTQYF.

The chain links TRBV19 to TRBJ1-1; D gene unclear. V was cut by 1 base and J by 4 bases, with 13 bases left in between. The CDR3 runs to 15 residues. In germline, CDR1 is LNHDA, CDR2 SQIVND (reference sequence). This CDR3 is CASSIGEGPGTEAFF. The DNA for the CDR3 is TGTGCCAGTAGTATAGGAGAGGGTCCGGGCACTGAAGCTTTCTTT.

A single count supports this clone. The rearrangement links TRBV29-1 to TRBJ1-2; D perhaps matches TRBD1 (5 bases). With 3 bases removed from V and 8 bases from J, the gap between germline ends came to 10 bases. This CDR3 contains 11 residues. Germline-derived CDR1 and CDR2 are SQVTM and ANQGSEA. The CDR3 nucleotides are TGCAGCGTTGATCTGGGGGGAGGCTACACCTTC. Its protein product is CSVDLGGGYTF.

J is TRBJ1-2 and V is TRBV6-1; TRBD1 might be the D (5 bases). Trimming pared 4 bases from V and 5 bases from J, leaving 17 bases between. CDR1 MNHNS and CDR2 SASEGT come from the germline V gene. The CDR3 loop spans 15 amino acids. CDR3: CASSVRGREEYGYTF. The DNA for the CDR3 is TGTGCCAGCAGTGTTAGGGGCAGGGAGGAGTATGGCTACACCTTC.

This chain joins TRBV5-1 and TRBJ2-7; possibly TRBD1 for D (6 bases). This CDR3 contains 12 residues. V lost 3 bases, J lost 5 bases, and 9 bases lay in between. Germline V gene sequence: CDR1 SGHRS, CDR2 YFSETQ. The CDR3 protein is CASSWSGDEQYF. The CDR3 DNA reads as TGCGCCAGCAGCTGGTCAGGGGACGAGCAGTACTTC.

The chain employs TRBV11-2 and TRBJ1-2; D gene ambiguous. Germline CDR1 reads SGHAT; CDR2 reads FQNNGV. V lost 6 bases and J 8 bases, leaving 10 bases between the germline ends. The CDR3 covers 11 residues. The CDR3 sequence is CASRSTSGYTF. In DNA, the CDR3 is TGTGCCAGCAGGTCCACATCGGGCTACACCTTC.

This clone was recorded a few times. V is TRBV10-3 and J is TRBJ2-1, with TRBD1 matching over 7 bases. J gave up 0 bases and V 10 bases, and 9 bases lay outside the gene matches. The CDR3 covers 15 residues. From germline, CDR1 is ENHRY and CDR2 SYGVKD. CDR3 DNA sequence: TGTGCCAGCAGGCTCCGGGACAGCTCCTACAATGAGCAGTTCTTC. This codes for CASRLRDSSYNEQFF.

This clone was seen just once. This chain links TRBV27 with TRBJ1-4; D ambiguous. With 3 bases removed from V and 7 bases from J, the gap between germline ends came to 15 bases. Germline assignment: CDR1 MNHEY and CDR2 SMNVEV (reference sequence). This CDR3 has 15 amino acids. CDR3 sequence reads: CASSLEGAYGEKLFF. In nucleotides, the CDR3 is TGTGCCAGCAGTTTGGAGGGAGCCTACGGTGAAAAACTGTTTTTT.

The chain combines TRBV28 with TRBJ2-3, with 8 bases lining up with TRBD2. The CDR3 runs to 17 residues. Trimming at V came to 3 bases and at J to 2 bases, leaving 10 bases not matched to a gene. Germline CDR1 reads MDHEN; CDR2 reads SYDVKM. CDR3 DNA sequence: TGTGCCAGCAGTTTTCTCATTAGCGGGGCTTCCACAGATACGCAGTATTTT. Translation gives CASSFLISGASTDTQYF.

This clone was detected a few times. The chain recombines TRBV5-4 with TRBJ2-7, with TRBD1 matching over 7 bases. CDR1 is SGHNT, CDR2 YYREEE, per germline (reference sequence). Trimming removed 4 bases from V and 2 bases from J; junction bases left unmatched: 9. The CDR3 runs 15 residues. In DNA form, the CDR3 reads TGTGCCAGCAGCCCCCAGACAGGGCGGACCTACGAGCAGTACTTC. This sequence encodes CASSPQTGRTYEQYF.

The chain recombines TRBV6-5 with TRBJ1-2; D uncertain. The V gene lost 5 bases and the J gene lost 2 bases, with 9 bases spanning the gap. Germline-derived CDR1 and CDR2 are MNHEY and SVGAGI. This CDR3 has 13 amino acids. The CDR3 nucleotides are TGTGCCAGCAGTGGCGGCGCAAACTATGGCTACACCTTC. This gives the protein CASSGGANYGYTF.